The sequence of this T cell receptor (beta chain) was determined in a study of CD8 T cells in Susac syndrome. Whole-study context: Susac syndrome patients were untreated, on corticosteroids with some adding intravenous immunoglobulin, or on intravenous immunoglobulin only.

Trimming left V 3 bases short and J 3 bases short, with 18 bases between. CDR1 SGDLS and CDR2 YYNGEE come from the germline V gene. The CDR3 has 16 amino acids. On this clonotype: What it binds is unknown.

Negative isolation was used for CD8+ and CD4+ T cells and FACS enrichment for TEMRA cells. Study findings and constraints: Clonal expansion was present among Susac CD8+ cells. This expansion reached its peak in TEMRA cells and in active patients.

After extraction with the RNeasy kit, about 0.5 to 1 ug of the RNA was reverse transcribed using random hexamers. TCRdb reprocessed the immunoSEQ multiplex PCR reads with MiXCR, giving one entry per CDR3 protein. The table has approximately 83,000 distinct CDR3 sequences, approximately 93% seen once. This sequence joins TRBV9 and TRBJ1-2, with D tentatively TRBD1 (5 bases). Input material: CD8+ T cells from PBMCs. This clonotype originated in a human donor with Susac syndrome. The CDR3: CASSADAGRRDYGYTF. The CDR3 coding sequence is TGTGCCAGCAGCGCCGATGCAGGGAGGCGAGACTATGGCTACACCTTC.